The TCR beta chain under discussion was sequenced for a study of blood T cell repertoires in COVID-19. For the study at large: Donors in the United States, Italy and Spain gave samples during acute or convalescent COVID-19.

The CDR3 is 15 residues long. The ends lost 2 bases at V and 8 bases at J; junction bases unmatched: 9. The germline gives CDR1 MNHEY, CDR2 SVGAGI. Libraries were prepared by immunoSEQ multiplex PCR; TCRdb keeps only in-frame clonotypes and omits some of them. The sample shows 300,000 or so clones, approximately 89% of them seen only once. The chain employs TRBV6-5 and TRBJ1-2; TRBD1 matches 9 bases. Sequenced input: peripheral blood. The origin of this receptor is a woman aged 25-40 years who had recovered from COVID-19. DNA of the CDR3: TGTGCCAGCAGTTACGGACTCAGGGACAGGGTGGGCTACACCTTC. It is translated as CASSYGLRDRVGYTF.